Presented here are 14 T cell receptor beta chains from one specimen sequenced in a study of graft-versus-host responses after intestinal transplantation (dated by TCRdb to the early 2020s). The library was produced with the immunoSEQ multiplex PCR assay. TCRdb took this table from immuneACCESS and kept in-frame rearrangements with V and J called. Such tables lack part of the clones; where checked against another copy, unresolved V genes explain under half of the gap, and the rest is unexplained. This sample gives fewer than 75,000 clones in total; about 87% of them show up just once. In total, the top ten clones hold 1.5% to 2% of the sample. This material consisted of PBMCs, taken 26 days after transplant. The receptors here all came from a human patient who received an intestinal transplant, so some T cells may come from the graft donor.

This clone showed up just a few times. This chain joins TRBV7-9 and TRBJ1-4, with D unresolved. Between the trimmed V and J ends, which lost 4 bases and 0 bases, there was a span of 6 bases. The germline CDR1 and CDR2 sequences are SEHNR and FQNEAQ (reference sequence). This CDR3 comprises 14 residues. In DNA form, the CDR3 reads TGTGCCAGCAGCTCCCCCGCAACTAATGAAAAACTGTTTTTT. This translates into CASSSPATNEKLFF.

The rearrangement joins TRBV6-6 to TRBJ2-7, with a tentative D call TRBD2 (5 bases). From germline, CDR1 is MNHNY and CDR2 SVGAGI (reference sequence). The CDR3 spans 12 residues. Between the trimmed V and J ends, which lost 3 bases and 6 bases, there was a span of 9 bases. The DNA of the CDR3 is TGTGCCAGCAGTTATGGACTCGCCGAGCAGTACTTC. Its protein is CASSYGLAEQYF.

The V call is TRBV7-6, the J call TRBJ2-2, with D possibly being TRBD2 (5 bases). This CDR3 is 17 amino acids long. V lost 3 bases to trimming and J lost 0 bases, with 14 bases between them. CDR1 and CDR2 from the germline V gene are SGHVS and FNYEAQ. As DNA, the CDR3 is TGTGCCAGCAGCTTCCCGAGGGAGTATGCGAACACCGGGGAGCTGTTTTTT. This gives the protein CASSFPREYANTGELFF. Full variable domain (rest looked up from reference TRBV7-6 and TRBJ2-2): GAGVSQSPRYKVTKRGQDVALRCDPISGHVSLYWYRQALGQGPEFLTYFNYEAQQDKSGLPNDRFSAERPEGSISTLTIQRTEQRDSAMYRCASSFPREYANTGELFFGEGSRLTVL.

This sequence joins TRBV15 and TRBJ1-4; D not resolved. CDR1 LNHNV and CDR2 YYDKDF come from the germline V gene (reference sequence). This CDR3 spans 13 amino acids. V gave up 2 bases and J gave up 8 bases, with 9 bases separating them. The CDR3 protein is CATSRQAGEKLFF. The CDR3 nucleotides are TGTGCCACCAGCAGACAGGCGGGGGAAAAACTGTTTTTT.

Only a few counts were recorded for this clone. V is TRBV6-1 and J is TRBJ2-2; 9 bases are shared with TRBD1. Germline V CDR1 and CDR2: MNHNS, SASEGT. The V segment lost 8 bases and the J segment 6 bases; nucleotides outside the gene matches: 7. This CDR3 has 14 amino acids. The CDR3 reads CASWTGEGSGELFF. The CDR3, as DNA: TGTGCCAGCTGGACAGGGGAAGGGTCCGGGGAGCTGTTTTTT.

This chain links TRBV2 with TRBJ2-7, with 13 bases matching TRBD2. CDR1 and CDR2 from the germline V gene are SNHLY and FYNNEI. V dropped 6 bases and J dropped 4; count of bases not matched to a gene: 6. The CDR3 extends over 15 amino acids. CDR3 in DNA: TGTGCCAGCAGCGCAGGGACTAGCGGGACGTACGAGCAGTACTTC. Protein sequence: CASSAGTSGTYEQYF.

The sample holds one count of this clone. The chain uses TRBV19 and TRBJ1-2; the D gene is possibly TRBD1 (5 bases). The V end was cut by 0 bases, the J end by 2 bases, with 7 bases between. Germline V gives CDR1 LNHDA, CDR2 SQIVND (reference sequence). This CDR3 is 14 amino acids long. The CDR3: CASSIDHRNYGYTF. Here the CDR3 DNA reads TGTGCCAGTAGTATAGATCACAGGAACTATGGCTACACCTTC.

The CDR3 DNA sequence: TGTGCCACCAGCAGCCATACCGGGACAGGGAATCCCTACGAGCAGTACTTC. Translation gives CATSSHTGTGNPYEQYF. This chain uses TRBV15 with TRBJ2-7, with 9 positions matching TRBD1. V gave up 3 bases and J gave up 2 bases; unmatched junction bases: 11. Germline lookup yields CDR1 LNHNV and CDR2 YYDKDF (reference sequence). The CDR3 length is 17 residues.

This chain joins TRBV15 and TRBJ1-2, with 7 bases aligning to TRBD1. Trimming removed 3 bases from V and 3 bases from J; junction bases left unmatched: 7. Germline V CDR1 and CDR2: LNHNV, YYDKDF (reference sequence). This CDR3 is 15 amino acids long. The CDR3 bases are TGTGCCACCAGCAGTGGACAGGAAAATTACTATGGCTACACCTTC. Translating it yields CATSSGQENYYGYTF.

The rearrangement uses TRBV10-3 and TRBJ1-2, with TRBD1 matching 7 bases. V gave up 6 bases and J gave up 5 bases; unmatched junction bases: 21. CDR3 length: 18 residues. CDR1 is ENHRY and CDR2 is SYGVKD in the germline V gene. This CDR3 reads CAIRSARQGLIATYGYTF. CDR3 DNA sequence: TGTGCCATCAGGTCGGCGAGACAGGGCCTCATAGCGACATATGGCTACACCTTC.

V usage is TRBV4-1 and J usage is TRBJ2-4; 13 bases map to TRBD2. Germline CDR1 is MGHRA and CDR2 is YSYEKL. This CDR3 region has 15 residues. Trimming took 5 bases from V and 8 from J; bases not matched to a gene: 6. Written as DNA, the CDR3 is TGCGCCAGCAGCGAACTAGCGGGGGGGCCGGACATTCAGTACTTC. Translation: CASSELAGGPDIQYF.

V is TRBV19 and J is TRBJ2-7, with 11 positions matching TRBD2. The length of the CDR3 is 15 residues. Germline assignment: CDR1 LNHDA and CDR2 SQIVND (reference sequence). J gave up 0 bases and V 6 bases, and 4 bases lay outside the gene matches. The DNA for the CDR3 is TGTGCCAGTAGACCTACTAGCGGGAGCTCCTACGAGCAGTACTTC. Protein: CASRPTSGSSYEQYF.

This clone was counted once. This rearrangement joins TRBV18 to TRBJ1-2; 7 nucleotides agree with TRBD1. The CDR3 consists of 16 residues. Germline V gene data show CDR1 as KGHSH and CDR2 as LQKENI. The ends lost 3 bases at V and 0 bases at J; junction bases unmatched: 7. CDR3 amino acids: CASSPKTGQTNYGYTF. DNA of the CDR3: TGTGCCAGCTCACCGAAGACAGGGCAAACTAACTATGGCTACACCTTC.

This sequence joins TRBV9 and TRBJ1-1; no definite D call. Germline V lookup: CDR1 SGDLS, CDR2 YYNGEE. The V end was cut by 3 bases, the J end by 1 base, with 16 bases between. CDR3 length: 16 residues. CDR3 coding DNA: TGTGCCAGCAGCGCTCATATAGGAGGGTCGAACACTGAAGCTTTCTTT. Residues: CASSAHIGGSNTEAFF. Supplemented by reference TRBV9 and TRBJ1-1, the full variable domain reads DSGVTQTPKHLITATGQRVTLRCSPRSGDLSVYWYQQSLDQGLQFLIQYYNGEERAKGNILERFSAQQFPDLHSELNLSSLELGDSALYFCASSAHIGGSNTEAFFGQGTRLTVV.